This T cell receptor (beta chain) was sequenced in a study of cytomegalovirus exposure and HLA in healthy donors. This CDR3 spans 12 amino acids. Germline V lookup: CDR1 SEHNR, CDR2 FQNEAQ (reference sequence). V was shortened by 5 bases and J by 9 bases, with 13 bases between the two germline ends. With 60 Vbeta and 13 Jbeta primers, the PCR was carried out. The repertoire was sequenced with immunoSEQ multiplex PCR; TCRdb's copy has only in-frame clones and lacks some. This table has tens of thousands of clones, roughly 73% appearing once. This TCR was recovered from a woman between 35 and 50 years old in good health and CMV-seropositive. The genes are TRBV7-9 and TRBJ1-1; perhaps TRBD1 as D (5 bases). Sequenced sample: PBMCs. The CDR3 region has the DNA TGTGCCAGCAGCGGGGGAGGGTATAAAGCTTTCTTT. Translation: CASSGGGYKAFF.